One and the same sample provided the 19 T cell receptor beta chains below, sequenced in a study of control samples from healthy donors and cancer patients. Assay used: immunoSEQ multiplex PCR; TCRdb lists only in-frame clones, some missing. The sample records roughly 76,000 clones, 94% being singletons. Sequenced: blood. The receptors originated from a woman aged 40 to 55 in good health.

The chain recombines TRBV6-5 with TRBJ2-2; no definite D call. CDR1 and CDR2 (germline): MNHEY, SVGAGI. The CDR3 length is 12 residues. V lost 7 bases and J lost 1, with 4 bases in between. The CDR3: CASNRNTGELFF. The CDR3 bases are TGTGCCAGCAACAGGAACACCGGGGAGCTGTTTTTT.

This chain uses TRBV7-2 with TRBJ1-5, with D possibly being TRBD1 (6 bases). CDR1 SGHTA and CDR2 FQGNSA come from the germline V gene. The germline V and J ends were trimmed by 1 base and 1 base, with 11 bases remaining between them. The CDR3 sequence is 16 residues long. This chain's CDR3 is CASSLVAGASNQPQHF. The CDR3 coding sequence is TGTGCCAGCAGCTTAGTGGCGGGGGCCAGCAATCAGCCCCAGCATTTT.

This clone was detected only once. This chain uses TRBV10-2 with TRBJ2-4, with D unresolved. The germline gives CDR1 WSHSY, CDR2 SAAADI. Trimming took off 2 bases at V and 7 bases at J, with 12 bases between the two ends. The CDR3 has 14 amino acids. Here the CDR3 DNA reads TGCGCCAGCAGTGAGCCGACCTCTCCCAACATTCAGTACTTC. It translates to CASSEPTSPNIQYF.

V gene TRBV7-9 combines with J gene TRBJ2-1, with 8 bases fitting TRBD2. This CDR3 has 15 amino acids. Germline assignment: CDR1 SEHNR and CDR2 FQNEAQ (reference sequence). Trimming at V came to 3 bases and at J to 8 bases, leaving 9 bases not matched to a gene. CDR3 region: CASSFPTGGRDEQFF. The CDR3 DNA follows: TGTGCCAGCAGCTTTCCGACGGGGGGGAGGGATGAGCAGTTCTTC.

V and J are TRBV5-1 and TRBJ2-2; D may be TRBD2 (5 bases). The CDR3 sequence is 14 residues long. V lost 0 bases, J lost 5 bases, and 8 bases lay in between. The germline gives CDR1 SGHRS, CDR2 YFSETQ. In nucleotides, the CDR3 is TGCGCCAGCAGCTTGGGACCGGGGACCGGGGAGCTGTTTTTT. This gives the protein CASSLGPGTGELFF.

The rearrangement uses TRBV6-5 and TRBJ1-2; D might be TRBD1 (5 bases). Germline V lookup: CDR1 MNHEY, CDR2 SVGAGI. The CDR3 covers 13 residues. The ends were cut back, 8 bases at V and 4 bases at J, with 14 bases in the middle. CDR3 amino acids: CASRFREGYGYTF. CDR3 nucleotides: TGTGCCAGCCGGTTCAGGGAGGGCTATGGCTACACCTTC.

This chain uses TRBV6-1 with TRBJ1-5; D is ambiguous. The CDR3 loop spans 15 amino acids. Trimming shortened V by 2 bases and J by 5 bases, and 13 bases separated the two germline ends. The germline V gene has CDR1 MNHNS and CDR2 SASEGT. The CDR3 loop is CASSEWATLDQPQHF. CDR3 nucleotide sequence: TGTGCCAGCAGTGAATGGGCAACCCTCGATCAGCCCCAGCATTTT.

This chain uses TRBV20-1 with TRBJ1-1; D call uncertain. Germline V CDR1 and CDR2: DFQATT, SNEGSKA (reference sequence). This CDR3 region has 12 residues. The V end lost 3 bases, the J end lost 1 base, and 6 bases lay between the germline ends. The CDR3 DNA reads TGCAGTGCTAGTATACAGAACACTGAAGCTTTCTTT. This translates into CSASIQNTEAFF.

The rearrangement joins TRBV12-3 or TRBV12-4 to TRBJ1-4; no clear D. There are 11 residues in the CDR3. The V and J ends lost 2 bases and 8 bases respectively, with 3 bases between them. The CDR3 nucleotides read TGTGCCAGCAGTTTACGAGAAAAACTGTTTTTT. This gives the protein CASSLREKLFF.

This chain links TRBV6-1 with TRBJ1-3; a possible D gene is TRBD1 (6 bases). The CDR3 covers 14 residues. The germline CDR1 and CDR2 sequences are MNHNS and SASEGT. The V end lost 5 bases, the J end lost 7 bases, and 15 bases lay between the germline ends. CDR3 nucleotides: TGTGCCAGCAGTCACGGAAGGGGGGGTAACACCATATATTTT. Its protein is CASSHGRGGNTIYF.

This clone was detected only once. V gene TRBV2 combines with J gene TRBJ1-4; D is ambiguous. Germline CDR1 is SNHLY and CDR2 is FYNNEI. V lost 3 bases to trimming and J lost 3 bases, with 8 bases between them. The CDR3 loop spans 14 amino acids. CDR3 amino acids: CASSDVQANEKLFF. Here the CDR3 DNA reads TGTGCCAGCAGTGATGTTCAGGCTAATGAAAAACTGTTTTTT.

The CDR3 region is CASSERWGRGNSPLHF. In DNA, the CDR3 is TGTGCCAGCAGTGAACGGTGGGGCAGGGGTAATTCACCCCTCCACTTT. This chain links TRBV25-1 with TRBJ1-6; the D gene is possibly TRBD1 (6 bases). The CDR3 covers 16 residues. Germline V lookup: CDR1 MGHDK, CDR2 SYGVNS. Between the trimmed V and J ends, which lost 2 bases and 6 bases, there was a span of 14 bases.

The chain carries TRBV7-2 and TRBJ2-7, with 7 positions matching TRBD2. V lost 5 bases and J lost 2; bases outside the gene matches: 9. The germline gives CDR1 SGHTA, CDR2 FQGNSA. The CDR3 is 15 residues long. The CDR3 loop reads CASSPTGTTTYEQYF. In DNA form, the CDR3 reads TGTGCCAGCAGCCCCACCGGGACTACAACCTACGAGCAGTACTTC.

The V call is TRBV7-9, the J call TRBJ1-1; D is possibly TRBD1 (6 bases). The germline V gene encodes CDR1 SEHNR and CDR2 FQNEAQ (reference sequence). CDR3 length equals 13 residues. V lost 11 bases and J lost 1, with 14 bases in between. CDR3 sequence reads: CAAGRGENTEAFF. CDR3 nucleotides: TGTGCCGCGGGCAGGGGCGAGAACACTGAAGCTTTCTTT.

The DNA of the CDR3 is TGTGCCAGCAGTTTATCCGAGACCACATATGGCTACACCTTC. Residues: CASSLSETTYGYTF. The J gene is TRBJ1-2, the V gene TRBV27; D call uncertain. Trimming stripped 0 bases from V and 5 bases from J, with 10 bases between. The CDR3 has 14 residues. The germline V gene encodes CDR1 MNHEY and CDR2 SMNVEV (reference sequence).

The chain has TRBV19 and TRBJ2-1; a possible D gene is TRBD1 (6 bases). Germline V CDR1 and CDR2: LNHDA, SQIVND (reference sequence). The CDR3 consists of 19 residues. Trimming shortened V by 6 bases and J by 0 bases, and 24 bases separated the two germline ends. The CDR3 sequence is CASSSPRQGSSGSYNEQFF. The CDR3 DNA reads TGTGCCAGTAGCTCCCCGAGGCAGGGGTCTTCTGGCTCCTACAATGAGCAGTTCTTC.

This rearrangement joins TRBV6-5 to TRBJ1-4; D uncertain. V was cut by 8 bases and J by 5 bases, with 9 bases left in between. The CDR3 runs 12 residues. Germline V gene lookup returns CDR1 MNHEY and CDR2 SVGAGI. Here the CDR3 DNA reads TGTGCCAGCTCCGAGGAGAATGAAAAACTGTTTTTT. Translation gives CASSEENEKLFF.

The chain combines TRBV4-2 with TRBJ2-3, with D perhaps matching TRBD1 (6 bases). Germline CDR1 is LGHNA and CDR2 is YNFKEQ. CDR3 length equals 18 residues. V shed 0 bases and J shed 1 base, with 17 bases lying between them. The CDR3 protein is CASSQDGRTASGTDTQYF. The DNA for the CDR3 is TGTGCCAGCAGCCAAGATGGCCGGACAGCATCGGGCACAGATACGCAGTATTTT.

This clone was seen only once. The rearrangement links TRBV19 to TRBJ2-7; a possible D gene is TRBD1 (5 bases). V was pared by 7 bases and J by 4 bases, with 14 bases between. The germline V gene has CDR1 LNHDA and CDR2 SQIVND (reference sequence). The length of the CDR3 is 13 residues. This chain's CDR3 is CASTRNRRYEQYF. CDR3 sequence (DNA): TGTGCCAGTACCCGGAACAGGCGTTACGAGCAGTACTTC.